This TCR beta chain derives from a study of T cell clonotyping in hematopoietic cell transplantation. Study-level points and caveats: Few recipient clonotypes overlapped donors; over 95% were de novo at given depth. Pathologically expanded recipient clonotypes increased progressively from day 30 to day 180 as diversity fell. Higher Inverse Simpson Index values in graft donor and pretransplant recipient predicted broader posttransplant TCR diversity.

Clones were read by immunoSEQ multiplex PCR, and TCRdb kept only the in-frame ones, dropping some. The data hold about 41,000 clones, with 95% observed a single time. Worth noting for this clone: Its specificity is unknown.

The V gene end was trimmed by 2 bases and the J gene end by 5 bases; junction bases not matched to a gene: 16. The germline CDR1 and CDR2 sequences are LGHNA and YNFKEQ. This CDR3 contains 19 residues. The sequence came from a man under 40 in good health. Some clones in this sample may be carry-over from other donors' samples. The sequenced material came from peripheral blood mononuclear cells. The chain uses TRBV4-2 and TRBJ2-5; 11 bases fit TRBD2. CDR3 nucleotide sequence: TGTGCCAGCAGCCAAAACCAAATAACCGGGACTAGCGGCTCGGAGACCCAGTACTTC. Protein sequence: CASSQNQITGTSGSETQYF.